Listed here is a single T cell receptor (beta chain). Its antigen target is currently unknown. No much larger clone exists at a distance of one base, and base qualities are not known. This record comes from a study of T cell responses to AZD1222 COVID-19 vaccine (TCRdb year 2021). The study in broad terms: A total of just over 230 trial participants underwent TCR sequencing, of whom more than 200 had received two doses of AZD1222 and about 25 had received two doses of the MenACWY control vaccine. Trial participants were enrolled into age subgroups of 18-55, 56-69 and 70-plus years, which contained about 150, 27 and 61 TCR-sequenced participants, respectively.

The CDR3 regions of human TCRbeta chains were subjected to immunosequencing. The study's own analysis went as follows. TCRs in the repertoires were compared against a reference library of SARS-CoV-2-specific TCRs that had been generated with the MIRA antigen-specificity platform. Breadth meant the fraction of unique TCRs that were SARS-CoV-2-associated, whereas depth meant the fraction of total T cells that were SARS-CoV-2-associated. Each spike-specific TCR was assigned to its reactive spike region and to a CD4 or CD8 class using the MIRA data. Log10-transformed breadth and depth values were compared by one-way ANOVA with Sidak's multiple comparisons tests. The clones in this table, taken by TCRdb from immuneACCESS, are in-frame only. Not every clone is retained; where verified, under half of the shortfall comes from an unresolved V gene, and the cause of the rest is unknown. The V and J calls and the clone size are those of that table, but D and trimming were determined from the DNA. The sample table contains 130,000 or so clones; only one count was recorded for about 79% of them. The top ten clonotypes cover 27% of the sample.

From its cysteine to its phenylalanine, the CDR3 spans 13 amino acids. The sequence is cut down to CDR3 DNA, 39 bases in frame from base 1. For CDR1 and CDR2, the germline V gene lists SGHAT and FQNNGV. V was cut back by 1 base and J by 4 bases, leaving a gap of 8 bases between them. What this sample's time point label stands for: about 28 days (+/-7) after the second vaccine dose. Because spike-specific TCR depth and breadth did not differ between the two schedules, AZD1222 recipients who got a second dose at roughly 4 weeks were pooled with those who got a second dose at roughly 12 weeks. Samples from vaccinated people were obtained from the UK trials COV001 and COV002, which included a single-blind randomized controlled phase 2/3 trial of AZD1222 (ChAdOx1 nCoV-19) in healthy adults. Trial participant PBMC samples were collected at day 0 and day 28 after the second dose for TCRbeta chain sequencing.

Findings and caveats that apply to the study as a whole: Most participants were white British and females outnumbered males, and the authors suggested that clonal diversity may have been underestimated. The 56-69-year group was small, and its depth increase did not reach significance, likely because of low power. Spike-specific TCR breadth and depth rose significantly after two AZD1222 doses compared with day 0 and with MenACWY recipients. Because no samples from the day 14 peak response were available, repertoires could be characterized only after the peak T cell response. Epitopes outside the regions mutated in the B.1.351 and B.1.1.7 variants were reportedly recognized by nearly half of the unique spike-specific TCRs. Conclusions about previously exposed vaccinees were limited because only six AZD1222 recipients were SARS-CoV-2 seropositive at baseline. The vaccine-associated CD4 TCRs covered the entire spike protein, and the dominant responses fell in regions 160-218 and 743-854.

The TCR comes from an adult who received the AZD1222 COVID-19 vaccine. The chain employs TRBV11-2 and TRBJ2-7, with the D assignment possibly TRBD1 or TRBD2, given 6 matching bases for each. Sequenced material: peripheral blood, taken 28 days after the second AZD1222 dose. The CDR3 protein: CASSLGRGYEQYF. The base sequence is TGTGCCAGCAGCTTAGGGAGGGGGTACGAGCAGTACTTC.